Following are 10 T cell receptor beta chains from one sample sequenced in a study of tumor-infiltrating lymphocytes in primary liver carcinoma. Co-extraction of both nucleic acids (RNA and DNA) used roughly 19-33 mg of unsorted bulk tissue. With around 490 ng total RNA as template and a constant-region primer, TCR beta cDNA was made. Libraries covering TCR beta were generated through three nested multiplex PCR rounds (using a slightly modified ARM-PCR). Primers for the first two PCR rounds were TRBV1-TRBV30 forward primers and a C-beta reverse primer (about 9 cycles per round). One entry per CDR3 protein, called by TCRdb with MiXCR from the multiplex PCR reads. The data contain 40,000 to 60,000 distinct CDR3 sequences, around three quarters of them singletons. Material: liver tumor tissue from sampling region 3. Subset here: tumor region T3, left-lateral pole. All receptors come from a man aged 35 to 55 with primary liver carcinoma and hepatitis B virus infection.

In the case of this clonotype: The CDR3 does not close with the conserved phenylalanine or tryptophan, likely indicating a read error. The limits of the CDR3 on the DNA are not certain, so only TCRdb's listed CDR3 is given. This sequence joins TRBV6-1 and TRBJ2-7; the DNA was not compared with TRBD1, the D call given in the table. 13 amino acids form the CDR3, both terminal residues included. CDR1 and CDR2 from the germline V gene are MNHNS and SASEGT. CDR3 in amino acids: CASSDRGLYEQCL.

Notes on this clonotype: One end of the junction is discordant with germline, which a read error may explain. V and J are TRBV11-2 and TRBJ2-2; 11 nucleotides line up with TRBD2. CDR3 size: 16 residues. Germline V gives CDR1 SGHAT, CDR2 FQNNGV. CDR3 loop: CASSLALAGVTGELFF. Written as DNA, the CDR3 is TGTGCCAGCAGTTTAGCACTAGCGGGAGTCACCGGGGAGCTGTTTTTT.

Notes on this clonotype: Mismatch with germline at one junction end may stem from a read error. The J gene is TRBJ1-2, the V gene TRBV11-2; D not resolved. The germline V gene encodes CDR1 SGHAT and CDR2 FQNNGV. The CDR3 contains 13 residues. The CDR3 is CASSLFGVYGHTF. The CDR3 DNA reads TGTGCCAGTAGCTTATTTGGTGTCTATGGCCACACCTTC.

This clonotype turned up a few times. This rearrangement joins TRBV5-1 to TRBJ2-2; D may correspond to TRBD1 or TRBD2 (6 bases each). CDR3 length: 17 residues. V was cut by 4 bases and J by 3 bases, with 19 bases left in between. From germline, CDR1 is SGHRS and CDR2 YFSETQ. This chain's CDR3 is CASSREPAGADTGELFF. The DNA for the CDR3 is TGCGCCAGCAGCCGGGAGCCTGCAGGGGCGGACACCGGGGAGCTGTTTTTT.

For this clonotype: A junction boundary mismatches the germline segment, possibly from a read error. V gene TRBV12-3 or TRBV12-4 combines with J gene TRBJ2-6, with D perhaps TRBD1 or TRBD2 (5 bases each). The CDR3 contains 15 residues. For the CDR3, the DNA is TGTACCAGCCAATACGGGACCTCTGGGGCCAACGTCGTGACTTTC. This sequence encodes CTSQYGTSGANVVTF.

V usage is TRBV29-1 and J usage is TRBJ1-4; TRBD1 aligns across 7 bases. This CDR3 region has 15 residues. The V gene end was trimmed by 1 base and the J gene end by 8 bases; junction bases not matched to a gene: 10. CDR1 SQVTM and CDR2 ANQGSEA come from the germline V gene. CDR3 nucleotide sequence: TGCAGCGTTGAAGCCCTGGGACAGCGTGACGAAAAACTGTTTTTT. Translating gives CSVEALGQRDEKLFF.

On this clonotype itself: A read error may account for a junction end that differs from germline. This chain uses TRBV4-2 with TRBJ2-1; the match to TRBD2 covers 10 bases. In germline, CDR1 is LGHNA, CDR2 YNFKEQ. The CDR3 length is 18 residues. The CDR3 sequence: CTSSLFLAGDGSYSEQFF. The CDR3 nucleotides read TGTACCAGCAGCTTGTTTCTAGCGGGAGACGGTTCCTACAGTGAGCAGTTCTTC.

The chain recombines TRBV11-2 with TRBJ2-7, with 8 positions matching TRBD2. The CDR3 contains 15 residues. The germline V gene encodes CDR1 SGHAT and CDR2 FQNNGV. The ends lost 10 bases at V and 4 bases at J; junction bases unmatched: 15. CDR3 region: CAICQYSGGGYEQYF. Written as DNA, the CDR3 is TGTGCCATCTGCCAATATTCGGGAGGGGGTTACGAGCAGTACTTC.

This clonotype was detected only once. This sequence joins TRBV11-2 and TRBJ2-7, with D possibly being TRBD2 (6 bases). Germline CDR1 SGHAT, CDR2 FQNNGV. The germline V and J ends were trimmed by 5 bases and 11 bases, with 25 bases remaining between them. The CDR3 spans 15 residues. In DNA form, the CDR3 reads TGTGCCAGCAGCCTCGGCGGGACTCTACCCTACAAAGAGTACTTC. This translates into CASSLGGTLPYKEYF.

For this clonotype: An end of the junction differs from the germline gene, which may be a read error. The rearrangement uses TRBV11-2 and TRBJ2-1; D gene uncertain. Germline assignment: CDR1 SGHAT and CDR2 FQNNGV. The CDR3 has 14 residues. CDR3 residues: CARSLDPGANEQFF. CDR3 in DNA: TGTGCCAGAAGCTTAGATCCTGGAGCCAATGAGCAGTTCTTC.